This entry lists 3 T cell receptor beta chains sequenced from one sample in a study of OX40 agonist ivuxolimab in advanced cancers. TCRdb's copy holds only in-frame clones and misses some; the assay was immunoSEQ multiplex PCR. This sample has 70,000 or so clones, with about 79% found just once. Here the sequenced sample was CD4+ or CD8+ T cells sorted from blood, taken in a trial of the OX40 agonist ivuxolimab. These receptors all stem from an adult with an advanced solid tumor such as melanoma, head and neck, liver or kidney cancer.

This clone showed up just once. V usage is TRBV18 and J usage is TRBJ2-3; D gene uncertain. CDR3 length: 13 residues. Trimming shortened V by 5 bases and J by 5 bases, and 11 bases separated the two germline ends. In germline, CDR1 is KGHSH, CDR2 LQKENI. CDR3 protein: CASSRVQIDTQYF. The CDR3 region has the DNA TGTGCCAGCTCAAGGGTTCAGATAGATACGCAGTATTTT.

This chain connects TRBV29-1 to TRBJ1-2, with D perhaps matching TRBD1 (6 bases). The CDR3 has 13 residues. CDR1 SQVTM and CDR2 ANQGSEA come from the germline V gene. V gave up 4 bases and J gave up 0 bases, with 9 bases separating them. The CDR3 spells CSVGRGTNYGYTF. In DNA form, the CDR3 reads TGCAGCGTTGGGAGGGGGACTAACTATGGCTACACCTTC.

In its sample, this clone was seen a few times. The rearrangement links TRBV11-2 to TRBJ1-4, with TRBD1 identical over 10 bases. The CDR3 is 14 amino acids. After removal of 5 bases from V and 12 bases from J, the junction contained 9 bases not matched to a gene. Germline V gives CDR1 SGHAT, CDR2 FQNNGV. Here the CDR3 DNA reads TGTGCCAGCAGCGCTGACAGGGGGCTAATACAACTGTTTTTT. Its translation: CASSADRGLIQLFF.